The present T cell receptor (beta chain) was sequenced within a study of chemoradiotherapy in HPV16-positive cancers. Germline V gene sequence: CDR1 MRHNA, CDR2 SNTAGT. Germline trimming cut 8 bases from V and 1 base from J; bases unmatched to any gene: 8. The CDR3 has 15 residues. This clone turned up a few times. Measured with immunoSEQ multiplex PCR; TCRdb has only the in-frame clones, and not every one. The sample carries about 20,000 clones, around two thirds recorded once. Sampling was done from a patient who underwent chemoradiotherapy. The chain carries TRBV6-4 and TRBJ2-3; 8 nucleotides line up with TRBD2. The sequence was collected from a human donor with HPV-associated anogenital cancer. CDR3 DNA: TGTGCCAGCGCGAGGAGCGGGGGAGGCACAGATACGCAGTATTTT. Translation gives CASARSGGGTDTQYF.